The subject of this entry is one T cell receptor beta chain. Using immunoSEQ multiplex PCR, the repertoire was profiled, and TCRdb retains in-frame clones only, with some absent. In the table there are 150,000 or so clones, about 80% of which are singletons. The data derive from a study of blood T cell repertoires in COVID-19. V lost 4 bases and J lost 6; bases outside the gene matches: 5. The CDR3 consists of 13 residues. Germline V CDR1 and CDR2: GTSNPN, SVGIG (reference sequence). The chain has TRBV30 and TRBJ1-5; 8 bases map to TRBD1. This sequence was found in a woman aged 40-49 years with COVID-19, enrolled during active disease. Sequenced input: peripheral blood. CDR3 sequence reads: CAWTGGLGQPQHF. The CDR3 DNA reads as TGTGCCTGGACAGGGGGCTTGGGTCAGCCCCAGCATTTT. Filled out from reference TRBV30 and TRBJ1-5, the complete variable domain reads SQTIHQWPATLVQPVGSPLSLECTVEGTSNPNLYWYRQAAGRGLQLLFYSVGIGQISSEVPQNLSASRPQDRQFILSSKKLLLSDSGFYLCAWTGGLGQPQHFGDGTRLSIL.